This record looks at one TCR beta chain sequence and its context. A much more abundant neighbour one base away suggests this may be a read error. CDR3 length: 16 amino acids. The V gene's germline CDR1 is MNHNS and CDR2 SASEGT. Constant-region reverse primers amplified full-length variable regions, followed by semi-nested Nested Universal Primer A PCR. MiXCR, applied by TCRdb to the 5' RACE reads, yields one record per CDR3 protein. Of tens of thousands of distinct CDR3 sequences in the sample, 27% were seen once. Tregs were sorted as CD4+CD25+CD127-/low cells. This TCR was recovered from a female donor with breast cancer. The material sequenced was tumor-infiltrating Tregs sorted from the breast tumor. This chain uses TRBV6-1 with TRBJ1-5; 8 nucleotides align to TRBD1. CDR3 coding DNA: TGTGCCAGCACCGGGACAGGATCTTCGGGCAATCAGTCCCAGCATTTT. Its translation: CASTGTGSSGNQSQHF.